Listed here are 26 T cell receptor beta chains from one sample, sequenced in a study of CD8+ T cells in alopecia areata. Sequencing used cDNA as its template, made by extracting RNA and reverse transcribing it. Generated by immunoSEQ multiplex PCR, the TCRdb table keeps only in-frame clones and is missing some. The data show roughly 60,000 clones, with around 44% seen just once and just over 50% held by the top ten. Material: NKG2D-low CD8+ T cells sorted from blood. Source of these receptors: a human donor with alopecia areata.

The chain has TRBV2 and TRBJ1-1, with D tentatively TRBD1 (5 bases). Looked up from germline, CDR1 is SNHLY and CDR2 is FYNNEI. CDR3 length: 15 amino acids. V lost 8 bases, J lost 1 base, and 17 bases lay in between. The CDR3 is CASSSVWGRNTEAFF. The CDR3 DNA reads as TGTGCCAGCTCATCCGTTTGGGGCCGGAACACTGAAGCTTTCTTT.

This rearrangement joins TRBV30 to TRBJ2-5; no reliable D call. Germline V gives CDR1 GTSNPN, CDR2 SVGIG (reference sequence). This CDR3 region has 13 residues. Trimming cost V 2 bases and J 5 bases, with 12 bases left between them. The DNA for the CDR3 is TGTGCCTGGAGTATGAGTTGGCTGGAGACCCAGTACTTC. It encodes CAWSMSWLETQYF.

The rearrangement joins TRBV6-6 to TRBJ2-7; D is unresolved. From germline, CDR1 is MNHNY and CDR2 SVGAGI (reference sequence). V was trimmed by 3 bases and J by 1 base, leaving 7 bases between them. This CDR3 has 13 amino acids. The CDR3 loop reads CASSYTLSYEQYF. The CDR3, as DNA: TGTGCCAGCAGTTATACCCTTTCCTACGAGCAGTACTTC.

This clone was picked up a small number of times. The chain recombines TRBV30 with TRBJ2-6; no firm D call. Looked up from germline, CDR1 is GTSNPN and CDR2 is SVGIG (reference sequence). V gave up 2 bases and J gave up 2 bases, with 1 base separating them. The length of the CDR3 is 12 residues. The DNA for the CDR3 is TGTGCCTGGAGTCCTGGGGCCAACGTCCTGACTTTC. Translating gives CAWSPGANVLTF.

This clone has only a few counts. This rearrangement joins TRBV18 to TRBJ2-6; D possibly matches TRBD1 or TRBD2 (5 bases each). The length of the CDR3 is 15 residues. V lost 3 bases and J 2 bases, leaving 8 bases between the germline ends. Per the germline V gene, CDR1 is KGHSH and CDR2 is LQKENI. This CDR3 is CASSPRGAGANVLTF. CDR3 nucleotides: TGTGCCAGCTCACCCCGGGGCGCTGGGGCCAACGTCCTGACTTTC.

The V and J genes are TRBV9 and TRBJ2-7, with TRBD2 as a possible D gene (6 bases). CDR1 SGDLS and CDR2 YYNGEE come from the germline V gene. Trimming cost V 3 bases and J 5 bases, with 18 bases left between them. The CDR3 is made up of 15 amino acids. CDR3 residues: CASSEGTSPGDEQYF. DNA of the CDR3: TGTGCCAGCAGCGAAGGGACTTCCCCGGGGGACGAGCAGTACTTC.

The chain couples TRBV29-1 to TRBJ2-1; no reliable D call. This CDR3 region has 12 residues. In germline, CDR1 is SQVTM, CDR2 ANQGSEA. V was pared by 3 bases and J by 3 bases, with 6 bases between. The CDR3 spells CSVDQDYNEQFF. In nucleotides, the CDR3 is TGCAGCGTTGATCAGGACTACAATGAGCAGTTCTTC.

The chain recombines TRBV7-9 with TRBJ2-4; 12 bases are a match to TRBD2. V was clipped by 6 bases and J by 7 bases; unmatched bases: 13. Germline values: CDR1 SEHNR, CDR2 FQNEAQ (reference sequence). This CDR3 is built from 17 residues. In DNA form, the CDR3 reads TGTGCCAGCAGTCCAGCATTGACTAGCGGGAGAAATAACATTCAGTACTTC. Protein sequence: CASSPALTSGRNNIQYF. The full variable domain, with the rest looked up from reference TRBV7-9 and TRBJ2-4, is DTGVSQNPRHKITKRGQNVTFRCDPISEHNRLYWYRQTLGQGPEFLTYFQNEAQLEKSRLLSDRFSAERPKGSFSTLEIQRTEQGDSAMYLCASSPALTSGRNNIQYFGAGTRLSVL.

This clone was seen a few times. The chain combines TRBV29-1 with TRBJ2-1; 10 nucleotides match TRBD1. This CDR3 is built from 15 residues. The germline V gene has CDR1 SQVTM and CDR2 ANQGSEA. Trimming took 5 bases from V and 5 from J; bases not matched to a gene: 9. The CDR3 spells CSVPTGTGVHNEQFF. CDR3 DNA sequence: TGCAGCGTTCCCACCGGGACAGGGGTCCACAATGAGCAGTTCTTC.

This chain uses TRBV2 with TRBJ2-4, with 9 bases fitting TRBD1. From germline, CDR1 is SNHLY and CDR2 FYNNEI. With V trimmed by 6 bases and J by 13 bases, 7 bases remained unmatched. This CDR3 has 12 residues. The CDR3 DNA follows: TGTGCCAGCAGGGGGACAGGGATAGAGCAGTACTTC. Translating it yields CASRGTGIEQYF. Full variable domain (rest looked up from reference TRBV2 and TRBJ2-4): EPEVTQTPSHQVTQMGQEVILRCVPISNHLYFYWYRQILGQKVEFLVSFYNNEISEKSEIFDDQFSVERPDGSNFTLKIRSTKLEDSAMYFCASRGTGIEQYFGAGTRLSVL.

This clone was counted only a few times. CDR3 protein: CASSQGLTTGPSTDTQYF. DNA for the CDR3: TGCGCCAGCAGCCAAGGGCTGACTACAGGGCCTAGCACAGATACGCAGTATTTT. The J gene is TRBJ2-3, the V gene TRBV4-3; D possibly corresponds to TRBD1 (6 bases). This CDR3 has 18 amino acids. Per germline, CDR1 LGHNA and CDR2 YSLEER. The V gene lost 1 base and the J gene lost 0 bases, with 17 bases spanning the gap.

The rearrangement joins TRBV28 to TRBJ2-7; D call uncertain. Trimming pared 6 bases from V and 3 bases from J, leaving 15 bases between. Germline CDR1 and CDR2: MDHEN and SYDVKM. The CDR3 has 14 amino acids. Here the CDR3 DNA reads TGTGCCAGCAGAACGGGTCGACAATACTACGAGCAGTACTTC. Translated: CASRTGRQYYEQYF. The whole variable domain, filled in from reference TRBV28 and TRBJ2-7, reads DVKVTQSSRYLVKRTGEKVFLECVQDMDHENMFWYRQDPGLGLRLIYFSYDVKMKEKGDIPEGYSVSREKKERFSLILESASTNQTSMYLCASRTGRQYYEQYFGPGTRLTVT.

This clone was observed a few times. The gene calls are TRBV7-9 and TRBJ1-1; possibly TRBD1 for D (5 bases). Trimming stripped 6 bases from V and 11 bases from J, with 25 bases between. CDR3 size: 15 residues. Per the germline V gene, CDR1 is SEHNR and CDR2 is FQNEAQ (reference sequence). The CDR3 here is CASSPTRDGLTGAFF. In nucleotides, the CDR3 is TGTGCCAGCAGTCCGACCCGGGACGGCCTCACGGGGGCTTTCTTT.

The chain links TRBV5-6 to TRBJ2-7; 10 nucleotides agree with TRBD2. The CDR3 runs 15 residues. Per germline, CDR1 SGHDT and CDR2 YYEEEE. Trimming removed 0 bases from V and 4 bases from J; junction bases left unmatched: 4. The CDR3 DNA is TGTGCCAGCAGCTTGGTGACTAGCGGGTTTTACGAGCAGTACTTC. Translation: CASSLVTSGFYEQYF.

J is TRBJ2-7 and V is TRBV5-1; TRBD1 matches at 8 bases. The germline CDR1 and CDR2 sequences are SGHRS and YFSETQ. After removal of 4 bases from V and 4 bases from J, the junction contained 4 bases not matched to a gene. This CDR3 contains 13 residues. As DNA, the CDR3 is TGCGCCAGCAGCCCCGACAGGGGTTACGAGCAGTACTTC. Encoded protein: CASSPDRGYEQYF.

This clone appeared a single time. The chain recombines TRBV4-3 with TRBJ1-2; D might be TRBD1 (6 bases). V shed 0 bases and J shed 4 bases, with 21 bases lying between them. Germline CDR1 is LGHNA and CDR2 is YSLEER. The CDR3 spans 18 residues. CDR3 loop: CASSQDTREYRAVYGYTF. CDR3 bases: TGCGCCAGCAGCCAAGATACGCGAGAGTACAGGGCGGTCTATGGCTACACCTTC.

This clone has just a few counts. This chain uses TRBV28 with TRBJ2-1; TRBD2 might be the D (5 bases). Trimming shortened V by 8 bases and J by 8 bases, and 10 bases separated the two germline ends. The CDR3 consists of 11 residues. Germline CDR1 and CDR2: MDHEN and SYDVKM. The CDR3 region is CASPRRDEQFF. Written as DNA, the CDR3 is TGTGCCAGCCCCAGGCGGGATGAGCAGTTCTTC.

Concerning this clone itself: One junction end does not reproduce the germline sequence, and a read error may be involved. The V and J genes are TRBV15 and TRBJ2-1; TRBD1 is a possible D gene (6 bases). This CDR3 comprises 16 residues. Per germline, CDR1 LNHNV and CDR2 YYDKDF (reference sequence). The CDR3, as DNA: TGTGCCACCAGCGGAGAGGACAGAAGCTCCTACAATGAGCAGTTCTTC. This codes for CATSGEDRSSYNEQFF.

V usage is TRBV5-4 and J usage is TRBJ2-5; D call uncertain. V lost 1 base, J lost 2 bases, and 6 bases lay in between. This CDR3 contains 13 residues. Germline values: CDR1 SGHNT, CDR2 YYREEE (reference sequence). The CDR3 here is CASSLPGQETQYF. CDR3 sequence (DNA): TGTGCCAGCAGCTTGCCTGGACAAGAGACCCAGTACTTC.

This sequence joins TRBV19 and TRBJ2-1; tentatively, D is TRBD1 (6 bases). V was trimmed by 1 base and J by 6 bases, leaving 7 bases between them. The CDR3 is made up of 13 amino acids. Germline loops: CDR1 LNHDA, CDR2 SQIVND (reference sequence). CDR3 loop: CASSIGGGNEQFF. In DNA, the CDR3 is TGTGCCAGTAGTATAGGAGGGGGCAATGAGCAGTTCTTC. Full variable domain (remainder filled in from reference TRBV19 and TRBJ2-1): DGGITQSPKYLFRKEGQNVTLSCEQNLNHDAMYWYRQDPGQGLRLIYYSQIVNDFQKGDIAEGYSVSREKKESFPLTVTSAQKNPTAFYLCASSIGGGNEQFFGPGTRLTVL.

V and J are TRBV2 and TRBJ2-5; D remains unclear. Trimming removed 8 bases from V and 5 bases from J, with 12 bases in between. The germline V gene encodes CDR1 SNHLY and CDR2 FYNNEI. This CDR3 is 12 amino acids long. CDR3 sequence (DNA): TGTGCCAGCCAGAGGTTCGGGGAGACCCAGTACTTC. Amino acid sequence: CASQRFGETQYF.

V and J are TRBV5-6 and TRBJ1-1; D call uncertain. Germline CDR1 SGHDT, CDR2 YYEEEE. Deletions cut 0 bases from V and 7 bases from J, with 7 bases between. The CDR3 spans 12 residues. CDR3 residues: CASSLAPGEAFF. The DNA for the CDR3 is TGTGCCAGCAGCTTGGCCCCGGGTGAAGCTTTCTTT.

The V and J genes are TRBV15 and TRBJ2-5; 8 bases are shared with TRBD2. Germline V gene sequence: CDR1 LNHNV, CDR2 YYDKDF (reference sequence). This CDR3 spans 15 amino acids. The ends lost 0 bases at V and 3 bases at J; junction bases unmatched: 3. CDR3 amino acids: CATSREKLAEETQYF. CDR3 DNA: TGTGCCACCAGCAGAGAAAAACTAGCGGAAGAGACCCAGTACTTC.

The sample holds a few counts of this clone. The J gene is TRBJ1-1, the V gene TRBV28, with no clear D. V shed 8 bases and J shed 1 base, with 5 bases lying between them. Per the germline V gene, CDR1 is MDHEN and CDR2 is SYDVKM. This CDR3 has 11 amino acids. The DNA of the CDR3 is TGTGCCAGCGTCGGGAACACTGAAGCTTTCTTT. This sequence encodes CASVGNTEAFF.

The V gene is TRBV6-5, the J gene TRBJ2-1; D gene ambiguous. This CDR3 has 13 residues. Germline-derived CDR1 and CDR2 are MNHEY and SVGAGI. The germline V and J ends were trimmed by 2 bases and 7 bases, with 9 bases remaining between them. The CDR3 sequence: CASSYVGVNEQFF. The CDR3 bases are TGTGCCAGCAGTTACGTGGGCGTGAATGAGCAGTTCTTC.

The table lists this clone with a few counts. The gene calls are TRBV29-1 and TRBJ1-2; D is unclear. The CDR3 consists of 13 residues. Germline CDR1 is SQVTM and CDR2 is ANQGSEA. V was pared by 3 bases and J by 6 bases, with 14 bases between. The chain's CDR3 is CSVDRSLPDGYTF. Written as DNA, the CDR3 is TGCAGCGTTGATAGATCCCTACCGGATGGCTACACCTTC.